Listed below are T cell receptor beta chains from one sample, sequenced in a study of blood T cell repertoires in COVID-19. The assay was immunoSEQ multiplex PCR, and TCRdb's table has in-frame clones only and misses some. Of about 50,000 clones in the sample, approximately 84% were seen once. The sequenced sample was peripheral blood. All receptors derive from a man between 65 and 85 years old with active COVID-19. Both conserved end residues are part of each CDR3. Fields, in order: V gene, J gene, D gene, CDR3 length, clone size, CDR3 DNA, CDR3 protein. A D gene is named only where the DNA matches it firmly. Clone size is given for some rows only: seen once, a few or many times, or a class if the clone is expanded.

TRBV7-2,TRBJ2-4,-,12,-,TGTGCCAGCAGCCGCGACAAAAACATTCAGTACTTC,CASSRDKNIQYF
TRBV19,TRBJ2-2,-,16,-,TGTGCCAGTAGAATGGAGCGGGCTCGGAACACCGGGGAGCTGTTTTTT,CASRMERARNTGELFF
TRBV14,TRBJ1-3,TRBD1,16,once,TGTGCCAGCAGCCAACCTATGACAGGGTCAGGAAACACCATATATTTT,CASSQPMTGSGNTIYF
TRBV6-1,TRBJ1-1,-,14,once,TGTGCCAGCAGTGAAAGGGGGGGAGACACTGAAGCTTTCTTT,CASSERGGDTEAFF
TRBV5-4,TRBJ2-3,TRBD2,16,once,TGTGCCAGCAGCTTGGAAGCGGGAGGGGGCAGGGGTACGCAGTATTTT,CASSLEAGGGRGTQYF
TRBV4-1,TRBJ2-2,-,15,-,TGCGCCAGCAGCCAAGACGGGAGAGGGACCGGGGAGCTGTTTTTT,CASSQDGRGTGELFF
TRBV7-2,TRBJ2-7,-,16,-,TGTGCCAGCAGCGCCGCGGTTCGGATCCCCGGCTACGAGCAGTACTTC,CASSAAVRIPGYEQYF
TRBV5-4,TRBJ1-1,TRBD1,14,-,TGTGCCAGCAGTTCAAGGACAGGGAACACTGAAGCTTTCTTT,CASSSRTGNTEAFF
TRBV29-1,TRBJ2-5,TRBD2,16,-,TGCAGCGTTGATAAAGCTAGCGGGAGTAGATCAGAGACCCAGTACTTC,CSVDKASGSRSETQYF
TRBV19,TRBJ2-5,TRBD1,17,-,TGTGCCAGTAGCCCTGGACAGGGGGGATTCAAGCAAGAGACCCAGTACTTC,CASSPGQGGFKQETQYF
TRBV7-2,TRBJ1-6,-,15,-,TGTGCCAGCAGCTTTGCCGGGGGGCGTGATTCACCCCTCCACTTT,CASSFAGGRDSPLHF
TRBV28,TRBJ1-2,-,12,-,TGTGCCAGCAGTGACACCTCCGGCGGCTACACCTTC,CASSDTSGGYTF
TRBV18,TRBJ1-1,-,13,-,TGTGCCAGCTCACCACGAGGGCGGACTGAAGCTTTCTTT,CASSPRGRTEAFF
TRBV7-3,TRBJ1-2,TRBD1,15,once,TGTGCCAGCAGCTACAGCGCCGGGACAGGGGGTGGCTACACCTTC,CASSYSAGTGGGYTF
TRBV5-1,TRBJ2-5,TRBD1,14,few,TGCGCCAGCAGCCCGGCACAGGGGAGTGAGACCCAGTACTTC,CASSPAQGSETQYF
TRBV1,TRBJ2-7,-,16,-,TGCACCAGCAGCCACCGGAGATTTGTTCGCCTCCACGAGCAGTACTTC,CTSSHRRFVRLHEQYF
TRBV7-2,TRBJ2-4,-,14,-,TGTGCCAGCAGCTTTTCGGGAACGAAAAACATTCAGTACTTC,CASSFSGTKNIQYF
TRBV20-1,TRBJ2-7,-,10,-,TGCAGTGCTAGTCGGGACGAGCAGTACTTC,CSASRDEQYF
TRBV5-1,TRBJ2-5,-,15,-,TGCGCCAGCAGCTTAGCGGGACATTTGGAAGAGACCCAGTACTTC,CASSLAGHLEETQYF
TRBV7-9,TRBJ2-1,TRBD2,15,-,TGTGCCAGCAGCCCGGGACTAGCGGGATACAATGAGCAGTTCTTC,CASSPGLAGYNEQFF
TRBV7-9,TRBJ2-1,TRBD2,12,-,TGTGCCAGCAGCAAGACTAGCGGTGAGCAGTTCTTC,CASSKTSGEQFF
TRBV6-5,TRBJ1-2,-,15,once,TGTGCCAGCAGTTACTCAATAACTATCCTCTATGGCTACACCTTC,CASSYSITILYGYTF